Described below is a single T cell receptor beta chain sequence and its context. These data come from a study of patients and donors after allogeneic stem cell transplantation. Via MiXCR, TCRdb re-called the RT-PCR reads, giving one row per CDR3 protein. The sample consists of 150,000 to 250,000 distinct CDR3 sequences, roughly 40% of them appearing once. V gave up 5 bases and J gave up 7 bases; unmatched junction bases: 7. This CDR3 contains 15 residues. Germline CDR1 reads SGHTA; CDR2 reads FQGNSA. The V gene is TRBV7-2, the J gene TRBJ2-1, with 11 bases matching TRBD2. Sequencing input: blood, either unsorted or a sorted T cell fraction (not recorded which). The clonotype was recovered from a human donor who was either an allogeneic HSCT recipient or a stem cell or donor lymphocyte infusion donor (not recorded which). It is not recorded whose cells these are; they may come from a transplant donor. Here the CDR3 DNA reads TGTGCCAGCAGCCCTCTAGCGGGAGGTTTGAATGAGCAGTTCTTC. It specifies CASSPLAGGLNEQFF.